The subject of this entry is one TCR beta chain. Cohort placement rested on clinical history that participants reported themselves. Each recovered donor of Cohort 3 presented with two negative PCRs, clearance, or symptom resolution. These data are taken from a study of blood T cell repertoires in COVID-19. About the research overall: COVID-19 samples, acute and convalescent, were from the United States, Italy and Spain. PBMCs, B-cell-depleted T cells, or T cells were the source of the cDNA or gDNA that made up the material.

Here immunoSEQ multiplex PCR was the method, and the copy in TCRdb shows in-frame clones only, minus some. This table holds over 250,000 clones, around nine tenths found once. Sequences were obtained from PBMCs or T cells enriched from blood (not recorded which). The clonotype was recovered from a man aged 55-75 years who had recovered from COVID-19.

The CDR3 bases are TGTGCCAGCAGTGAGTCCGCCATCTCAGGAGAGACCCAGTACTTC. Translated, it gives CASSESAISGETQYF. The V gene is TRBV2, the J gene TRBJ2-5; D gene ambiguous. The germline V and J ends were trimmed by 3 bases and 4 bases, with 15 bases remaining between them. The CDR3 is 15 residues long. CDR1 SNHLY and CDR2 FYNNEI come from the germline V gene.